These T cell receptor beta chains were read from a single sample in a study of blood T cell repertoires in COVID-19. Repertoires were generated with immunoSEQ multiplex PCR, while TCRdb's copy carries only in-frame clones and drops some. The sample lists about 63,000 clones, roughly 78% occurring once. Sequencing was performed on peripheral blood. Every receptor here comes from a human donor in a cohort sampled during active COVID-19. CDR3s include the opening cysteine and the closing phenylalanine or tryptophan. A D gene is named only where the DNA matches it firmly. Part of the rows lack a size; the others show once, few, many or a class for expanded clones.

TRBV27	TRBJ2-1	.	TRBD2	CASSRLAGWSYNEQFF	TGTGCCAGCAGTCGACTAGCGGGATGGTCCTACAATGAGCAGTTCTTC
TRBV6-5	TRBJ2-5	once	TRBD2	CASVGTSGPQETQYF	TGTGCCAGCGTAGGGACTAGCGGGCCTCAAGAGACCCAGTACTTC
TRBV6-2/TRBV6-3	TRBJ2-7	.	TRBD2	CASSYGWEGYWEQYF	TGTGCCAGCAGTTACGGCTGGGAGGGCTATTGGGAGCAGTACTTC
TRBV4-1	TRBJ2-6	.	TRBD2	CASSQDPSGGSGANVLTF	TGCGCCAGCAGCCAAGACCCCTCGGGGGGTTCTGGGGCCAACGTCCTGACTTTC
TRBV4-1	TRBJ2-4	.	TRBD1	CASSPTPGTEDISPQYF	TGCGCCAGCAGTCCAACCCCCGGGACAGAGGATATCAGCCCTCAGTACTTC
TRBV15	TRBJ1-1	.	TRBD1	CATSRGSGGFTEAFF	TGTGCCACCAGCAGAGGGTCAGGGGGCTTCACTGAAGCTTTCTTT
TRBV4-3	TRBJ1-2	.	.	CASSQGVQGGYGYTF	TGCGCCAGCAGCCAAGGGGTCCAGGGAGGATATGGCTACACCTTC
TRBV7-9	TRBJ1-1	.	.	CASSLDSYREAFF	TGTGCCAGCAGCTTAGATTCCTACAGGGAAGCTTTCTTT
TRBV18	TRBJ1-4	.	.	CASSTRQTDNEKLFF	TGTGCCAGCTCGACCCGACAGACGGATAATGAAAAACTGTTTTTT
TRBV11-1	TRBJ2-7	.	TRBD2	CASSPLRGSYEQYF	TGTGCCAGCAGCCCGCTGCGGGGGTCCTACGAGCAGTACTTC
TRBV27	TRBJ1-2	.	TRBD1	CASSSPGTGGMNYGYTF	TGTGCCAGCAGTTCCCCAGGGACAGGGGGAATGAACTATGGCTACACCTTC
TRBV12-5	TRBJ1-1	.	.	CASGLARGSGGMNTEAFF	TGTGCTAGTGGTTTGGCAAGGGGCTCCGGGGGAATGAACACTGAAGCTTTCTTT
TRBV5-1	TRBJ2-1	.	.	CASSLGSGYNEQFF	TGCGCCAGCAGCTTGGGTAGCGGCTACAATGAGCAGTTCTTC
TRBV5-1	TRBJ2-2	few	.	CASSSGTLDGELFF	TGCGCCAGCAGCTCCGGGACATTGGATGGGGAGCTGTTTTTT
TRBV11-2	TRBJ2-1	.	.	CASSLLAEDNEQFF	TGTGCCAGCAGCTTGTTAGCGGAAGACAATGAGCAGTTCTTC